The 15 T cell receptor beta chains below come from one sample, sequenced in a study of T cell repertoires in aging, cancer and after chemotherapy. A mixed TRB-A/B primer pool amplified rearranged TRB by multiplex touch-down PCR. TCRdb reanalysed the multiplex PCR reads using MiXCR and keeps one entry per CDR3 protein. The sample has 590 or so distinct CDR3 sequences; about 40% are singletons. The template was genomic DNA from peripheral blood, not RNA. Input material: blood. Receptors originate from a human donor with a blood cancer.

In its sample, this clonotype is medium-sized. The J gene is TRBJ1-1, the V gene TRBV20-1; unclear D gene. This CDR3 spans 13 amino acids. CDR1 is DFQATT and CDR2 is SNEGSKA in the germline V gene (reference sequence). Trimming removed 0 bases at V and 6 bases at J, with 11 bases between. The CDR3 spells CSARDPSLAEAFF. CDR3 coding DNA: TGCAGTGCTAGAGACCCCAGTTTAGCTGAAGCTTTCTTT.

This clonotype was counted a single time. This chain joins TRBV12-3 or TRBV12-4 and TRBJ2-5; 8 bases are shared with TRBD2. Trimming cost V 5 bases and J 5 bases; bases outside gene matches: 7. The CDR3 sequence is 14 residues long. The CDR3 sequence: CASSRGGNPETQYF. The CDR3 DNA is TGTGCCAGCAGTCGGGGGGGTAATCCCGAGACCCAGTACTTC.

This clonotype is categorized as medium-sized. The chain employs TRBV20-1 and TRBJ2-5, with TRBD1 identical over 7 bases. The CDR3 contains 18 residues. The germline V gene encodes CDR1 DFQATT and CDR2 SNEGSKA (reference sequence). Unmatched junction bases numbered 15, after V lost 1 base and J lost 1 base. CDR3 sequence reads: CSARGRDIGTAPQETQYF. The CDR3, as DNA: TGCAGTGCTAGAGGTCGAGATATCGGGACAGCGCCCCAAGAGACCCAGTACTTC.

By share, this clonotype counts as large. The J gene is TRBJ2-3, the V gene TRBV18, with TRBD1 matching 10 bases. Germline V gene lookup returns CDR1 KGHSH and CDR2 LQKENI. With 0 bases clipped from V and 5 bases from J, the junction kept 5 bases outside the gene matches. This CDR3 comprises 16 residues. CDR3 DNA sequence: TGTGCCAGCTCACCACCGGCGACAGGGGGCAAAGATACGCAGTATTTT. Its translation is CASSPPATGGKDTQYF.

This clonotype ranks as large. CDR3 sequence: CASSPLAGEVGELFF. The DNA of the CDR3 is TGTGCCAGCAGCCCCTTAGCGGGGGAGGTCGGGGAGCTGTTTTTT. V is TRBV7-2 and J is TRBJ2-2, with 9 bases fitting TRBD2. CDR3 length equals 15 residues. J gave up 7 bases and V 5 bases, and 8 bases lay outside the gene matches. Germline V gene sequence: CDR1 SGHTA, CDR2 FQGNSA.

The genes are TRBV5-6 and TRBJ1-6, with a weak D call TRBD1 (6 bases). The CDR3 totals 17 residues. Per germline, CDR1 SGHDT and CDR2 YYEEEE. The V and J ends lost 2 bases and 8 bases respectively, with 20 bases between them. CDR3: CASSFEGGPGPYSPLHF. CDR3 coding DNA: TGTGCCAGCAGCTTTGAGGGGGGGCCCGGGCCCTATTCACCCCTCCACTTT.

DNA of the CDR3: TGTGCCAGCAGCCTAATCCCCCACGAGCAGTACTTC. Residues: CASSLIPHEQYF. The J gene is TRBJ2-7, the V gene TRBV14; D uncertain. The CDR3 totals 12 residues. Looked up from germline, CDR1 is SGHDN and CDR2 is FVKESK. V was shortened by 4 bases and J by 5 bases, with 9 bases between the two germline ends.

The chain links TRBV29-1 to TRBJ2-5; 9 bases align to TRBD2. The end of the DNA aligns better with TRBJ2-1, so the J call may be wrong. The CDR3 is 13 residues long. The V gene's germline CDR1 is SQVTM and CDR2 ANQGSEA. CDR3 coding DNA: TGCAGCGTAGCGGGAGGAGTAGGCAATGAGCAGTTCTTC. Its translation: CSVAGGVGNEQFF.

With respect to this clonotype: A much larger clone is a single base away; this may be a read error. The chain's CDR3 is CASSLVIGKGDYGYNF. The CDR3 DNA sequence: TGTGCCAGCAGCTTGGTCATTGGGAAGGGCGACTATGGCTACAACTTC. V usage is TRBV5-8 and J usage is TRBJ1-2, with D hard to call. The CDR3 covers 16 residues. The germline V gene encodes CDR1 SGHTS and CDR2 YDEGEE.

This clonotype is termed medium-sized. The V and J genes are TRBV7-7 and TRBJ2-2; either TRBD1 or TRBD2 may supply D (5 bases each). V was clipped by 5 bases and J by 1 base, with 11 bases between them. Germline values: CDR1 SSHAT, CDR2 FNYEAQ (reference sequence). The length of the CDR3 is 15 residues. The CDR3, as DNA: TGTGCCAGCAGCACCGGGACCCAGAACACCGGGGAGCTGTTTTTT. It encodes CASSTGTQNTGELFF. Together with reference TRBV7-7 and TRBJ2-2, the CDR3 gives the full variable domain: GAGVSQSPRYKVTKRGQDVTLRCDPISSHATLYWYQQALGQGPEFLTYFNYEAQPDKSGLPSDRFSAERPEGSISTLTIQRTEQRDSAMYRCASSTGTQNTGELFFGEGSRLTVL.

By sample fraction, this clonotype is large (0.1 to 1%). V and J are TRBV7-2 and TRBJ2-1; perhaps TRBD2 as D (5 bases). Germline CDR1 SGHTA, CDR2 FQGNSA. The ends were cut back, 5 bases at V and 7 bases at J, with 12 bases in the middle. This CDR3 has 13 amino acids. Here the CDR3 DNA reads TGTGCCAGCAGCCCCCGTACGGGGAATGAGCAGTTCTTC. It yields the protein CASSPRTGNEQFF. Complete variable domain (other parts from reference TRBV7-2 and TRBJ2-1): GAGVSQSPSNKVTEKGKDVELRCDPISGHTALYWYRQSLGQGLEFLIYFQGNSAPDKSGLPSDRFSAERTGGSVSTLTIQRTQQEDSAVYLCASSPRTGNEQFFGPGTRLTVL.

The genes are TRBV15 and TRBJ2-1, with D perhaps TRBD2 (5 bases). CDR3 length: 13 amino acids. Trimming removed 0 bases from V and 10 bases from J, with 10 bases in between. Germline values: CDR1 LNHNV, CDR2 YYDKDF (reference sequence). As DNA, the CDR3 is TGTGCCACCAGCAGAGATAAGCGGTTGGAGCAGTTCTTC. Protein: CATSRDKRLEQFF.

V and J are TRBV7-9 and TRBJ2-7; 13 positions agree with TRBD2. The CDR3 consists of 13 residues. V shed 5 bases, J shed 9 bases, and the junction held 4 bases outside the gene matches. Germline assignment: CDR1 SEHNR and CDR2 FQNEAQ (reference sequence). DNA for the CDR3: TGTGCCAGCAGCCTCACTAGCGGGAGGGTGCAGTACTTC. Its translation: CASSLTSGRVQYF.

This clonotype is large in the sample. The chain has TRBV19 and TRBJ1-1, with D unclear. V was shortened by 5 bases and J by 0 bases, with 16 bases between the two germline ends. This CDR3 comprises 16 residues. The V gene's germline CDR1 is LNHDA and CDR2 SQIVND (reference sequence). CDR3: CASSDTPDILNTEAFF. CDR3 coding DNA: TGTGCCAGTAGTGACACTCCAGACATCCTGAACACTGAAGCTTTCTTT.

By frequency in the sample, this clonotype is large (0.1 to 1%). The chain joins TRBV6-5 to TRBJ2-7, with TRBD1 identical over 8 bases. J lost 6 bases, V lost 5 bases, and 18 bases had no gene match. The CDR3 spans 17 residues. The V gene's germline CDR1 is MNHEY and CDR2 SVGAGI. CDR3 protein: CASSTVPRARGHREQYF. The CDR3 coding sequence is TGTGCCAGCAGTACGGTACCGAGGGCCAGGGGGCATCGCGAGCAGTACTTC.